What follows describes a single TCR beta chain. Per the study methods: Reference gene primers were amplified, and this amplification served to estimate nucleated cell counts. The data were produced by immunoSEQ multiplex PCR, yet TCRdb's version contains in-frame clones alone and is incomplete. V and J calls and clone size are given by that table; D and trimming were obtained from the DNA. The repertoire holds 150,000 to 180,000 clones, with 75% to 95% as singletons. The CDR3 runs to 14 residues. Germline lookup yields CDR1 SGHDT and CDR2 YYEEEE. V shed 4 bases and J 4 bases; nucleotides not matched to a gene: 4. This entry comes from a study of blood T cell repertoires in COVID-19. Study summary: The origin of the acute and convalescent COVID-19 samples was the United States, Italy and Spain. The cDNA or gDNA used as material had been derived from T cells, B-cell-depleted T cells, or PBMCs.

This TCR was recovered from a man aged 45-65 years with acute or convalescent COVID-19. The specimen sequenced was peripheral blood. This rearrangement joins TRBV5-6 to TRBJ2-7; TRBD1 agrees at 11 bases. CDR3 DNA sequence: TGTGCCAGCAGCCAGGACAGGGGGCGATACGAGCAGTACGTC. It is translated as CASSQDRGRYEQYV.